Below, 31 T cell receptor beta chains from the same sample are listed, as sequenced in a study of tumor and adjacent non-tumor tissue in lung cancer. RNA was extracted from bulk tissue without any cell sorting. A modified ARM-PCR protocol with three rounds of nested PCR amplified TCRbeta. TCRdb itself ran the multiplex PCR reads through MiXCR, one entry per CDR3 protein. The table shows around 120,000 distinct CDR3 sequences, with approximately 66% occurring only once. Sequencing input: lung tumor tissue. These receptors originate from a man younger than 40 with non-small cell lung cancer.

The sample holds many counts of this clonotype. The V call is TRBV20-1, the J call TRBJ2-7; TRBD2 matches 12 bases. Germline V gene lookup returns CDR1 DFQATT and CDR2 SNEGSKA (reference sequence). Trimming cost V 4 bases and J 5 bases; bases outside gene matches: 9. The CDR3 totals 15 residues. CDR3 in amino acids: CSATFRLAGDDEQYF. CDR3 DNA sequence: TGCAGTGCTACCTTTAGACTAGCGGGAGACGACGAGCAGTACTTC.

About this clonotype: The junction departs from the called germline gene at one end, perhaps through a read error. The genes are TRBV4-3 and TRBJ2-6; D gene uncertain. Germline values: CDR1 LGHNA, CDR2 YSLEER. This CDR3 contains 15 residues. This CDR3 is CASTPTPSEANVLTF. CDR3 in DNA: TGCGCCAGTACCCCTACCCCCTCTGAGGCCAACGTCCTGACATTC.

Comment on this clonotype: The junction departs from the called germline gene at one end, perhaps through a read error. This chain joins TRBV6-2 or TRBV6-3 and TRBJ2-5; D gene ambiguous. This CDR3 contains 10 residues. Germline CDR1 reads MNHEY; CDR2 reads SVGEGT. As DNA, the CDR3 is TGTGCCCGCAGTTCGGAGACCCAGTACTTC. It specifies CARSSETQYF.

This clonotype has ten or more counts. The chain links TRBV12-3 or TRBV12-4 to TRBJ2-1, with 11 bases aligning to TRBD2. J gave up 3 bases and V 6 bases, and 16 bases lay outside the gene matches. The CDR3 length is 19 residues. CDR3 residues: CASSLTEHSGRAFYNEQFF. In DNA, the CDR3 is TGTGCCAGCAGCCTCACGGAACATAGCGGGAGGGCCTTCTACAATGAGCAGTTCTTC.

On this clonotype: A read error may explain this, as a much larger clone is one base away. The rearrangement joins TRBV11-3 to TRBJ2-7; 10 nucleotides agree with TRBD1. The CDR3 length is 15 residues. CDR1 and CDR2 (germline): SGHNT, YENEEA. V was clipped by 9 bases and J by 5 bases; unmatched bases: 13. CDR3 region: CARRRSGTGAHEQYF. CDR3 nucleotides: TGTGCCAGGAGACGTTCCGGGACAGGGGCCCACGAGCAGTACTTC. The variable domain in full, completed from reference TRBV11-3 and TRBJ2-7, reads EAGVVQSPRYKIIEKKQPVAFWCNPISGHNTLYWYLQNLGQGPELLIRYENEEAVDDSQLPKDRFSAERLKGVDSTLKIQPAELGDSAVYLCARRRSGTGAHEQYFGPGTRLTVT.

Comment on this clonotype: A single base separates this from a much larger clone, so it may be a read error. The CDR3 sequence: CSGRESEQFF. The CDR3, as DNA: TGCAGTGGTAGGGAGTCCGAGCAGTTCTTC. The V gene is TRBV20-1, the J gene TRBJ2-1, with a possible D match to TRBD2 (5 bases). Looked up from germline, CDR1 is DFQATT and CDR2 is SNEGSKA (reference sequence). CDR3 length: 10 residues. V lost 7 bases to trimming and J lost 10 bases, with 11 bases between them.

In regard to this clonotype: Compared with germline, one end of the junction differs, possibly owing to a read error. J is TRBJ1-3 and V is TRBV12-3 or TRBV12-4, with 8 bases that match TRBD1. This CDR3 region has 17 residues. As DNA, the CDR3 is TGTGCCAGCAGTCCCCACCAACAGGGGGTAGCTGGAAACGCCATATATTTT. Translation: CASSPHQQGVAGNAIYF.

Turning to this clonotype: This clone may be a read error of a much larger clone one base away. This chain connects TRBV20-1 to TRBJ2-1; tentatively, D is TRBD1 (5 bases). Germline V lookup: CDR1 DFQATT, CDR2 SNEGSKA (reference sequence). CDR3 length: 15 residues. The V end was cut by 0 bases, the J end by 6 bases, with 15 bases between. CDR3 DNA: TGCAGTGCTAGAGATCTGGGGCCAGACTCCAATGAGCAGTTCTTC. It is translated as CSARDLGPDSNEQFF.

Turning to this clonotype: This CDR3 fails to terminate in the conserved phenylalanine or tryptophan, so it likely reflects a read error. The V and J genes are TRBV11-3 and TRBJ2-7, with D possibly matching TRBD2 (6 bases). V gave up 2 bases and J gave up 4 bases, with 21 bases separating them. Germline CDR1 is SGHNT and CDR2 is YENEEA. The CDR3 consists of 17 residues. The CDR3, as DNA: TGTGCCAGCAGCTTAATAAGACTAGTGGGAGCTACTTACGAGCAGTACTTG. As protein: CASSLIRLVGATYEQYL.

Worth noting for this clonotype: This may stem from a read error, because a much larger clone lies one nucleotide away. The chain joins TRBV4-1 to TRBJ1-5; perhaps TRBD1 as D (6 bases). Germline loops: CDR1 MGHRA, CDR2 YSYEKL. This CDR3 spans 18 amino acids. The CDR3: CVSSQVVPRDTLNQPQHF. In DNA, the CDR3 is TGCGTCAGCAGCCAAGTAGTTCCACGGGACACACTAAATCAGCCCCAGCATTTT.

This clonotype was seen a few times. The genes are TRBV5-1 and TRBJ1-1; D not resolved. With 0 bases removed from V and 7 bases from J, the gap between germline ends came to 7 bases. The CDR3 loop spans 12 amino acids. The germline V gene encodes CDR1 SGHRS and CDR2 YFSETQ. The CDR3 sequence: CASSLALGEAFF. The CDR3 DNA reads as TGCGCCAGCAGCTTGGCCCTCGGTGAAGCTTTCTTT. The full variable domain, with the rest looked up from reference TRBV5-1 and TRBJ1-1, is KAGVTQTPRYLIKTRGQQVTLSCSPISGHRSVSWYQQTPGQGLQFLFEYFSETQRNKGNFPGRFSGRQFSNSRSEMNVSTLELGDSALYLCASSLALGEAFFGQGTRLTVV.

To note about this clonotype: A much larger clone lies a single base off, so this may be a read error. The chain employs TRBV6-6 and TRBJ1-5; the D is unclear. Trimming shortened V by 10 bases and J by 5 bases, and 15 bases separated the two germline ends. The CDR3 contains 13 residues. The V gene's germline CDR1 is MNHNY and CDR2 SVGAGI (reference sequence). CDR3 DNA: TGTGCCACCCGGGCGGGCTCGTATCAGCCCCAGCATTTT. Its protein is CATRAGSYQPQHF.

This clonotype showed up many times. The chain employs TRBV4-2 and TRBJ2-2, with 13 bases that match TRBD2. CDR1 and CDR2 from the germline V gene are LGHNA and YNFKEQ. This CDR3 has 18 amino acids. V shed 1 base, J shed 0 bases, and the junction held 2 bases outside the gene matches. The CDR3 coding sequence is TGTGCCAGCAGCCAAGGGACTAGCGGGGGCGCGAACACCGGGGAGCTGTTTTTT. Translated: CASSQGTSGGANTGELFF.

The CDR3 region has the DNA TGCAGCGTCGAGAGGACAGGGGGTCGGGAGACCCAGTACTTC. Translating gives CSVERTGGRETQYF. The chain employs TRBV29-1 and TRBJ2-5, with 10 bases lining up with TRBD1. The ends lost 6 bases at V and 5 bases at J; junction bases unmatched: 9. Germline assignment: CDR1 SQVTM and CDR2 ANQGSEA. This CDR3 is built from 14 residues.

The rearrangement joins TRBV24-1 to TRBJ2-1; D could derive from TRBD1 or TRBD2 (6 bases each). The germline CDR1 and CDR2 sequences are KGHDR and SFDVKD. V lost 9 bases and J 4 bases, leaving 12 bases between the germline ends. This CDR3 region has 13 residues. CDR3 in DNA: TGTGCCACCGACGGGGGCCCATACAATGAGCAGTTCTTC. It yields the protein CATDGGPYNEQFF.

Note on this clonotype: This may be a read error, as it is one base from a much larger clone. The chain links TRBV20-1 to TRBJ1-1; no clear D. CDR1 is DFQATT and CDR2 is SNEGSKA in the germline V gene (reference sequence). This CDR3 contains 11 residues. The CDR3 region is CSAGINTEALF. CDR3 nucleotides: TGCAGTGCCGGGATAAACACTGAAGCTCTCTTT.

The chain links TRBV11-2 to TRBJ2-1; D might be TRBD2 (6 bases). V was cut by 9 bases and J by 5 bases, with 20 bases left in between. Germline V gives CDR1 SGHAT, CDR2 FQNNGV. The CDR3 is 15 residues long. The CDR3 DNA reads TGTGCCAGGAGCGCGGGATTAAGAGTGAACAATGAGCAGTTCTTC. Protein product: CARSAGLRVNNEQFF.

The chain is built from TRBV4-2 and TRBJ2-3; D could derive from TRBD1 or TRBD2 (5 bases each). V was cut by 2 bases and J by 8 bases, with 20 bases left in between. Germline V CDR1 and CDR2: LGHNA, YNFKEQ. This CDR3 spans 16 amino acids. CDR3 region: CASSQLGAKMVGTQYF. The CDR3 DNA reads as TGTGCCAGCAGCCAACTCGGGGCAAAAATGGTGGGTACGCAGTATTTT.

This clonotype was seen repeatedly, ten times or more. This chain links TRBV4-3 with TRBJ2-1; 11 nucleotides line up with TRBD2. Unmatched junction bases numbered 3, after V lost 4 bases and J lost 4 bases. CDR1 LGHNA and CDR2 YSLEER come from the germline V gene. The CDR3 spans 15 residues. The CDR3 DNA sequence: TGCGCCAGCAGCCCGACTAGCGGGGATTACAATGAGCAGTTCTTC. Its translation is CASSPTSGDYNEQFF.

CDR3 sequence: CASNSTFDSEQYF. CDR3 DNA: TGTGCCAGCAACTCAACCTTTGATTCCGAGCAGTACTTC. J is TRBJ2-7 and V is TRBV11-2; D unresolved. Germline assignment: CDR1 SGHAT and CDR2 FQNNGV. Trimming cost V 7 bases and J 6 bases, with 16 bases left between them. The CDR3 extends over 13 amino acids.

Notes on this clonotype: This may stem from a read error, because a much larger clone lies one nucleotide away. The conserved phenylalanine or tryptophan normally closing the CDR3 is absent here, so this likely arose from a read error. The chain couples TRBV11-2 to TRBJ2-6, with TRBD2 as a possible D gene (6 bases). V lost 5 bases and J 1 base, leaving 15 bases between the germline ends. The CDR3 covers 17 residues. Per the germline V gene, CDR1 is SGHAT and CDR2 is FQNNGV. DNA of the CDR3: TGTGCCAGCAGCCCCCCCTGGGGGGAATCTGGGGCCAACGTCCTGACTCTC. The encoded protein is CASSPPWGESGANVLTL.

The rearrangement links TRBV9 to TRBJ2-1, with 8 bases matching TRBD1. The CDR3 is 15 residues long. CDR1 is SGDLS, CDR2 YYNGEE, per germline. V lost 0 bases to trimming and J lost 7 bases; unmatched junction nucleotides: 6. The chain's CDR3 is CASSVGQGTGNEQFF. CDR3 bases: TGTGCCAGCAGCGTAGGACAGGGGACGGGGAATGAGCAGTTCTTC.

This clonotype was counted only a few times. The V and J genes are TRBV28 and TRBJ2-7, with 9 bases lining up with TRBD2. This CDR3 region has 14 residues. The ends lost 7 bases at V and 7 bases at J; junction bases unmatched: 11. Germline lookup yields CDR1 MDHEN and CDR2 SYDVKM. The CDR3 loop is CASNSGSHRKEQYF. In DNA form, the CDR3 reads TGTGCCAGCAATAGCGGGAGCCACCGGAAGGAGCAGTACTTC.

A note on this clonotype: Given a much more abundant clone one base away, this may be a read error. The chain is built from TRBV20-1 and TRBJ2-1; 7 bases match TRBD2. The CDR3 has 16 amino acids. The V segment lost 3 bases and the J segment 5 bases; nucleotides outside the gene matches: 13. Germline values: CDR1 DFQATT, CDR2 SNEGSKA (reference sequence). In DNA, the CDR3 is TGCAGTGCTAGGTTCAAGCGGGGCCTAGAAGACAATGAGCAGTTCTTC. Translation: CSARFKRGLEDNEQFF.

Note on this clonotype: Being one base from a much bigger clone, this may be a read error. CDR3 protein: CSATGGRREKLFF. CDR3 in DNA: TGCAGTGCTACTGGGGGGCGTCGTGAAAAACTGTTTTTT. This chain links TRBV20-1 with TRBJ1-4; possible D gene TRBD1, 6 bases. V shed 4 bases and J shed 7 bases, with 13 bases lying between them. The CDR3 totals 13 residues. Germline-derived CDR1 and CDR2 are DFQATT and SNEGSKA (reference sequence).

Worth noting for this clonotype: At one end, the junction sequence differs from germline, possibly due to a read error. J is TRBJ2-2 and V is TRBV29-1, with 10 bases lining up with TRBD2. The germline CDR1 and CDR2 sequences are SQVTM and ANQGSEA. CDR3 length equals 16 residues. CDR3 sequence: CSLEGRGLANTGELYF. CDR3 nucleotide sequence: TGCAGCCTTGAAGGGAGGGGACTAGCGAATACCGGGGAGCTGTATTTT.

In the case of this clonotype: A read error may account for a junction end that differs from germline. The CDR3 DNA reads TGTGCCAACAGTTACTCGACGGGGCAAAACACCGGGGAGCTGTTTTTT. Its protein is CANSYSTGQNTGELFF. The rearrangement joins TRBV6-2 or TRBV6-3 to TRBJ2-2; D possibly uses TRBD1 or TRBD2 (5 bases each). The germline CDR1 and CDR2 sequences are MNHEY and SVGEGT. The CDR3 consists of 16 residues.

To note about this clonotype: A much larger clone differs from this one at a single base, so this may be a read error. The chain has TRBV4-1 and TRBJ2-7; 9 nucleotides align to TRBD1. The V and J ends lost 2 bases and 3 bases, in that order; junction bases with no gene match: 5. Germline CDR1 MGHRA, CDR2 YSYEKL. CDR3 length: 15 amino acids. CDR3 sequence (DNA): TGCGCCAGCAGCCAAACACTGACAGGGGGCTACGAGCAGTACTTC. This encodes CASSQTLTGGYEQYF.

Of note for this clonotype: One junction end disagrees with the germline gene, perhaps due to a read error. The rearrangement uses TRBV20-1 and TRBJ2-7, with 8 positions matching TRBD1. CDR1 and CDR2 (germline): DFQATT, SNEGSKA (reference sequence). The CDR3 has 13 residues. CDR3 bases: TGCAGCGCTAGATCGGGACAGGCCCCTGGGCAGAACTTC. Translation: CSARSGQAPGQNF.

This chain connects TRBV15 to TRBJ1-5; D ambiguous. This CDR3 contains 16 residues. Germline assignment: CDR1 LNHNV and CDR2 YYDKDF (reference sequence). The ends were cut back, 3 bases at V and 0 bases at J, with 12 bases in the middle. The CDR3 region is CATSSNYVSSNQPQHF. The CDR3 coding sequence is TGTGCCACCAGCAGTAACTACGTGAGTAGCAATCAGCCCCAGCATTTT.

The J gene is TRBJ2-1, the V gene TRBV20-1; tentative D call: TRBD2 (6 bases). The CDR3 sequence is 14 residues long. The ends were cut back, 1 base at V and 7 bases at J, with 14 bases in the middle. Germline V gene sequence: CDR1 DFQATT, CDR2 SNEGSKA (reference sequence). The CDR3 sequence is CSARATRHQNEQFF. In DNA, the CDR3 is TGCAGTGCTAGAGCGACTAGGCACCAAAATGAGCAGTTCTTC.